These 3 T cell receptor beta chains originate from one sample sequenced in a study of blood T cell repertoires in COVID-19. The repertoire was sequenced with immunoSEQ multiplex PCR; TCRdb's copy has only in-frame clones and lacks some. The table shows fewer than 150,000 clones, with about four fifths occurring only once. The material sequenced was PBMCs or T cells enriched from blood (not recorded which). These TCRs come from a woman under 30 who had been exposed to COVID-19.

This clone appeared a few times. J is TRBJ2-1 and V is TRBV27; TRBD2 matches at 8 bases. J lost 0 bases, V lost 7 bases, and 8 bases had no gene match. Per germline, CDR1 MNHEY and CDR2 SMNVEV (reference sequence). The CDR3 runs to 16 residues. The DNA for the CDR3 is TGTGCCAGCATGCTTTTCGCGGGGGGCTCCTACAATGAGCAGTTCTTC. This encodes CASMLFAGGSYNEQFF.

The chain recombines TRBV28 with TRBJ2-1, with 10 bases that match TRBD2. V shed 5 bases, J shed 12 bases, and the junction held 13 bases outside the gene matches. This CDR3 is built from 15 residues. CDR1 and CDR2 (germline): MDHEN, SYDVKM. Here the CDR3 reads CASSTGLAYTMRQFF. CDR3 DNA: TGTGCCAGCAGTACGGGACTAGCGTACACAATGAGGCAGTTCTTC.

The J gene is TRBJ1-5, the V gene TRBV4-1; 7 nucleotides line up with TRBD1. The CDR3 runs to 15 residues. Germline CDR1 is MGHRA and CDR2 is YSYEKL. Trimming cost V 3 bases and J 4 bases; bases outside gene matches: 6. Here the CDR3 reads CASSQNRDRNQPQHF. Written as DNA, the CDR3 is TGCGCCAGCAGCCAGAACCGGGACAGAAATCAGCCCCAGCATTTT.